These 15 T cell receptor beta chains share one sample of origin, sequenced in a study of regulatory T cells in long-lasting Graves disease. Time point described: persistent/refractory GD, antithyroid drugs over 5 years with positive TRAb. PBMC-derived RNA was used for the TCR library. Both iRepertoire HTBI primers and Arm-PCR of CDR3 regions were used to build the TCR beta libraries. MiXCR was run by TCRdb on the multiplex PCR reads, yielding one entry per CDR3 protein. The sample holds 350,000 to 500,000 distinct CDR3 sequences, around 20% seen once. Sequenced material: peripheral blood mononuclear cells (PBMCs), taken when the disease was refractory, from a patient treated with antithyroid drugs. These receptors came from a female donor with Graves disease.

The chain couples TRBV5-5 to TRBJ1-5; 8 positions match TRBD1. Germline V lookup: CDR1 SGHKS, CDR2 YYEKEE (reference sequence). The CDR3 has 15 residues. The trim removed 4 bases at V and 4 bases at J, leaving 7 bases unmatched. CDR3 residues: CASSTTTGVNQPQHF. In nucleotides, the CDR3 is TGTGCCAGCAGCACCACGACAGGGGTTAATCAGCCCCAGCATTTT.

V gene TRBV29-1 combines with J gene TRBJ2-5; 12 bases align to TRBD2. Germline V CDR1 and CDR2: SQVTM, ANQGSEA. Trimming took 6 bases from V and 4 from J; bases not matched to a gene: 9. The CDR3 has 15 residues. The CDR3 spells CSVRRLAGVGETQYF. Here the CDR3 DNA reads TGCAGCGTCAGGCGACTAGCGGGAGTTGGAGAGACCCAGTACTTC.

This chain joins TRBV6-5 and TRBJ1-2; no definite D call. CDR1 is MNHEY and CDR2 is SVGAGI in the germline V gene. V was trimmed by 4 bases and J by 4 bases, leaving 10 bases between them. The CDR3 covers 13 residues. Here the CDR3 DNA reads TGTGCCAGCAGTTGGACCGAGATCTATGGCTACACCTTC. Translation: CASSWTEIYGYTF.

This clonotype was found a few times. The chain combines TRBV5-4 with TRBJ2-2; 10 bases are a match to TRBD2. The junction had 9 bases not matched to a gene; V was cut back by 4 bases and J by 6 bases. Germline CDR1 SGHNT, CDR2 YYREEE (reference sequence). The CDR3 runs 16 residues. The DNA of the CDR3 is TGTGCCAGCAGCGTTGGGACAGCGGGAGGGCCCGGGGAGCTGTTTTTT. It specifies CASSVGTAGGPGELFF.

About this clonotype itself: A much larger clone sits a single nucleotide away, making a read error possible. This chain connects TRBV28 to TRBJ2-5; 10 bases line up with TRBD2. This CDR3 is 16 amino acids long. Germline CDR1 is MDHEN and CDR2 is SYDVKM. Trimming removed 5 bases from V and 4 bases from J; junction bases left unmatched: 10. CDR3 nucleotide sequence: TGTGCCAGCAGTCCAACCCTGACTAGCGGGCGAGAGACCCAGTACTTC. Translation gives CASSPTLTSGRETQYF. Full variable domain (outside the CDR3, taken from reference TRBV28 and TRBJ2-5): DVKVTQSSRYLVKRTGEKVFLECVQDMDHENMFWYRQDPGLGLRLIYFSYDVKMKEKGDIPEGYSVSREKKERFSLILESASTNQTSMYLCASSPTLTSGRETQYFGPGTRLLVL.

This clonotype was picked up many times. V and J are TRBV6-9 and TRBJ1-4, with D tentatively TRBD1 (6 bases). Germline CDR1 and CDR2: MNHGY and SVAAGI. This CDR3 is 17 amino acids long. The V end lost 4 bases, the J end lost 7 bases, and 22 bases lay between the germline ends. CDR3 nucleotide sequence: TGTGCCAGCAGTTTCCCCCCTCTAGACAGGAGGATTGAAAAACTGTTTTTT. Encoded protein: CASSFPPLDRRIEKLFF.

This clonotype was observed a few times. The genes are TRBV5-1 and TRBJ2-7; TRBD2 matches at 11 bases. V lost 0 bases, J lost 6 bases, and 8 bases stayed unmatched. The length of the CDR3 is 16 residues. Germline V gene sequence: CDR1 SGHRS, CDR2 YFSETQ. The chain's CDR3 is CASSLATLAGGVEQYF. DNA for the CDR3: TGCGCCAGCAGCTTGGCAACTCTAGCGGGAGGTGTCGAGCAGTACTTC.

This sequence joins TRBV6-1 and TRBJ1-5; perhaps TRBD1 as D (5 bases). CDR3 length: 13 residues. Germline V gene lookup returns CDR1 MNHNS and CDR2 SASEGT. V gave up 6 bases and J gave up 8 bases, with 14 bases separating them. CDR3 bases: TGTGCCAGCAGAGCAACGGGAGGGGAGCCCCAGCATTTT. Its translation: CASRATGGEPQHF.

In its sample, this clonotype was seen many times. J is TRBJ2-7 and V is TRBV7-8; D may be TRBD2 (6 bases). The CDR3 totals 17 residues. Per germline, CDR1 SGHVS and CDR2 FQNEAQ. Trimming shortened V by 5 bases and J by 5 bases, and 25 bases separated the two germline ends. The CDR3 loop is CASSPSLLAVRDHEQYF. The CDR3 nucleotides read TGTGCCAGCAGCCCCTCTCTTTTAGCGGTCCGAGACCACGAGCAGTACTTC.

The CDR3 DNA reads as TGTGCCTGGAGTGATGGTGTCCTTCTAGCCAAAAACATTCAGTACTTC. This translates into CAWSDGVLLAKNIQYF. This chain joins TRBV30 and TRBJ2-4; the D is unclear. Germline values: CDR1 GTSNPN, CDR2 SVGIG (reference sequence). V was clipped by 1 base and J by 0 bases, with 13 bases between them. The CDR3 totals 16 residues.

This clonotype came up a few times. The chain recombines TRBV6-1 with TRBJ1-3; 9 nucleotides agree with TRBD1. Germline CDR1 MNHNS, CDR2 SASEGT. This CDR3 has 16 amino acids. V was clipped by 6 bases and J by 4 bases; unmatched bases: 10. This chain's CDR3 is CASSPTHRGRGNTIYF. DNA for the CDR3: TGTGCCAGCAGCCCTACTCACAGGGGGCGAGGAAACACCATATATTTT.

The chain's CDR3 is CASSLVGTSSYEQYF. DNA for the CDR3: TGTGCCAGCAGCTTAGTGGGGACGTCCTCCTACGAGCAGTACTTC. The chain links TRBV7-2 to TRBJ2-7; D is possibly TRBD1 or TRBD2 (5 bases each). V was cut by 1 base and J by 0 bases, with 10 bases left in between. Germline CDR1 SGHTA, CDR2 FQGNSA. The CDR3 extends over 15 amino acids.

This clonotype was counted ten times or more. The rearrangement uses TRBV2 and TRBJ1-1, with 7 bases aligning to TRBD1. With V trimmed by 6 bases and J by 8 bases, 12 bases remained unmatched. The CDR3 has 14 residues. CDR1 SNHLY and CDR2 FYNNEI come from the germline V gene. For the CDR3, the DNA is TGTGCCAGCAGGCGTACGGGACAGCCAGAAGAAGCTTTCTTT. This codes for CASRRTGQPEEAFF.

A word on this clonotype: A much larger clone differs by one base, so this may be a read error. The chain couples TRBV10-3 to TRBJ2-7, with D maybe TRBD1 (6 bases). Germline-derived CDR1 and CDR2 are ENHRY and SYGVKD. There are 14 residues in the CDR3. V lost 8 bases and J 6 bases, leaving 20 bases between the germline ends. DNA for the CDR3: TGTGCCATCCCACAGGGAGAGGGTCAGTCCGAGCAGTACTTC. Protein product: CAIPQGEGQSEQYF.

This clonotype was seen a handful of times. The chain links TRBV28 to TRBJ1-6; 10 nucleotides agree with TRBD1. The V segment lost 6 bases and the J segment 7 bases; nucleotides outside the gene matches: 9. The CDR3 is 16 residues long. CDR1 and CDR2 from the germline V gene are MDHEN and SYDVKM. CDR3: CASRKSGQGHNSPLHF. CDR3 DNA sequence: TGTGCCAGCAGAAAGTCGGGACAGGGGCACAATTCACCCCTCCACTTT.